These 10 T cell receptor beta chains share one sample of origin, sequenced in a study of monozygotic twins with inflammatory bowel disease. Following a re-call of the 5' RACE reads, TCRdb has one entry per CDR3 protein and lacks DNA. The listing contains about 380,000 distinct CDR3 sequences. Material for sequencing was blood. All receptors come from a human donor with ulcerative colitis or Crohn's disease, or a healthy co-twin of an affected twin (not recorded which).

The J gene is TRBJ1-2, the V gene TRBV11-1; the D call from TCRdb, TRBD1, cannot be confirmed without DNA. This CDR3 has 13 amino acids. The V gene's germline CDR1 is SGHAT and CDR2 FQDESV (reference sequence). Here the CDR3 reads CASSGTGQGVITF.

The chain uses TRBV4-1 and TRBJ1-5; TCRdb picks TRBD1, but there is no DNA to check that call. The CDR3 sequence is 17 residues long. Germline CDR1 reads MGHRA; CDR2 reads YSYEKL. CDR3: CASSQASTVYSSQPQHF.

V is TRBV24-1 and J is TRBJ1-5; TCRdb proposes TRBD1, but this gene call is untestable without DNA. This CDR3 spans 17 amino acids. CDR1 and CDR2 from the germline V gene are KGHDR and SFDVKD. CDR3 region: CATSDGTTQNGNQPQHF.

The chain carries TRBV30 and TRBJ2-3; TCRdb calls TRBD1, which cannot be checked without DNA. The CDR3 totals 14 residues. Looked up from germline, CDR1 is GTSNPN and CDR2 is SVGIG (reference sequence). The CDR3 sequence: CAWSVGTHTDTQYF.

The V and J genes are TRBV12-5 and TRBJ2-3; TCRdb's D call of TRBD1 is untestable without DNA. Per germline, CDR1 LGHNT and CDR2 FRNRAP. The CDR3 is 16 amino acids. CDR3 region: CASGTTGTGSPDTQYF. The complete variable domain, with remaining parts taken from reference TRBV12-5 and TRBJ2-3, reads DARVTQTPRHKVTEMGQEVTMRCQPILGHNTVFWYRQTMMQGLELLAYFRNRAPLDDSGMPKDRFSAEMPDATLATLKIQPSEPRDSAVYFCASGTTGTGSPDTQYFGPGTRLTVL.

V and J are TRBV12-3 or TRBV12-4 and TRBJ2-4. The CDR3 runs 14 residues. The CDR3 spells CASSRPLAKNIQYF.

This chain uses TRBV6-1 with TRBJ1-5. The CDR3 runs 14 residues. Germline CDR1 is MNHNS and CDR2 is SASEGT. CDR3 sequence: CASSEAWQYQPQHF.

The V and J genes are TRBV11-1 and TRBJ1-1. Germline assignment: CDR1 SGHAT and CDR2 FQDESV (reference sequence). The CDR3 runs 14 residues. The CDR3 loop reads CASSLALRQLEAFF.

The CDR3 region is CASSQFSPGSTEAFF. The J gene is TRBJ1-1, the V gene TRBV4-1; as DNA is missing, the TRBD1 call by TCRdb cannot be tested. CDR3 length: 15 residues. The germline V gene has CDR1 MGHRA and CDR2 YSYEKL.

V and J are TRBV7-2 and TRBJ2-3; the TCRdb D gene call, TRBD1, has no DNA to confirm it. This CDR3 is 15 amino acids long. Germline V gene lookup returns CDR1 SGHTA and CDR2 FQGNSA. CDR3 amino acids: CASSSDRVSTDTQYF.